This T cell receptor (beta chain) was recorded in a study of blood T cell repertoires in COVID-19. Study in general: In each case, the material was cDNA or gDNA derived from T cells, B-cell-depleted T cells, or PBMCs.

Categorization into cohorts depended on clinical history that participants reported. This CDR3 region has 14 residues. Germline loops: CDR1 SGHTA, CDR2 FQGNSA. V was cut by 4 bases and J by 5 bases, with 14 bases left in between. The assay was immunoSEQ multiplex PCR, and TCRdb's table has in-frame clones only and misses some. The table records roughly 430,000 clones, approximately 90% of them present only once. The receptor comes from a young woman who had been exposed to COVID-19. The source material was PBMCs or T cells enriched from blood (not recorded which). The rearrangement uses TRBV7-2 and TRBJ1-2; D unclear. The DNA for the CDR3 is TGTGCCAGCAGCTCCTCCGCGGGGAGGTATGGCTACACCTTC. It encodes CASSSSAGRYGYTF.